A single sample gave rise to the 24 T cell receptor beta chains below, sequenced in a study of T cells in Graves' hyperthyroidism and ophthalmopathy. Researchers took RNA transcripts and amplified the TCR beta CDR3 regions from them. Primed by the HTBI set, a first-round RT-PCR was run on the TCR CDR3. TCRdb reprocessed the multiplex PCR reads via MiXCR and lists one record per CDR3 protein. The sample holds nearly 600,000 distinct CDR3 sequences; approximately 15% are singletons and the top ten take roughly 7%. The sequencing input was blood. All receptors come from a woman aged 18-35 years with Graves' ophthalmopathy.

The rearrangement uses TRBV6-2 or TRBV6-3 and TRBJ2-7; 10 positions agree with TRBD1. This CDR3 region has 15 residues. After removal of 2 bases from V and 5 bases from J, the junction contained 6 bases not matched to a gene. CDR1 and CDR2 from the germline V gene are MNHEY and SVGEGT. CDR3 sequence: CASSYGWDRGHEQYF. In DNA, the CDR3 is TGTGCCAGCAGTTACGGCTGGGACAGGGGACACGAGCAGTACTTC.

In its sample, this clonotype was seen many times. V usage is TRBV6-6 and J usage is TRBJ2-7, with 8 bases fitting TRBD1. Germline V gives CDR1 MNHNY, CDR2 SVGAGI (reference sequence). Trimming took 2 bases from V and 5 from J; bases not matched to a gene: 8. The CDR3 extends over 15 amino acids. The CDR3: CASSYARQGRNEQYF. As DNA, the CDR3 is TGTGCCAGCAGTTACGCCAGACAGGGGCGGAACGAGCAGTACTTC.

This clonotype was detected many times. The chain combines TRBV20-1 with TRBJ2-3; D call uncertain. Trimming took 5 bases from V and 4 from J, leaving 13 bases between them. CDR3 length: 13 amino acids. Germline CDR1 DFQATT, CDR2 SNEGSKA (reference sequence). CDR3 in amino acids: CSAGSSRADTQYF. The CDR3 nucleotides read TGCAGTGCTGGCTCCTCAAGGGCAGATACGCAGTATTTT.

In its sample, this clonotype was seen many times. In DNA, the CDR3 is TGTGCCAGCAGCGGCTCTAGCGGGGTAGCCTACGAGCAGTACTTC. Protein: CASSGSSGVAYEQYF. The rearrangement joins TRBV9 to TRBJ2-7; 9 bases align to TRBD2. The V gene's germline CDR1 is SGDLS and CDR2 YYNGEE. This CDR3 comprises 15 residues. V was pared by 3 bases and J by 2 bases, with 6 bases of the junction left unmatched. Full variable domain (remainder filled in from reference TRBV9 and TRBJ2-7): DSGVTQTPKHLITATGQRVTLRCSPRSGDLSVYWYQQSLDQGLQFLIQYYNGEERAKGNILERFSAQQFPDLHSELNLSSLELGDSALYFCASSGSSGVAYEQYFGPGTRLTVT.

The rearrangement joins TRBV27 to TRBJ2-4, with 7 positions matching TRBD1. The CDR3 length is 12 residues. V lost 6 bases to trimming and J lost 6 bases; unmatched junction nucleotides: 2. In germline, CDR1 is MNHEY, CDR2 SMNVEV (reference sequence). The CDR3 region has the DNA TGTGCCAGCAGCACAGGGGTAAACATTCAGTACTTC. It specifies CASSTGVNIQYF.

The chain has TRBV28 and TRBJ1-1, with TRBD1 matching 7 bases. This CDR3 region has 18 residues. Germline V CDR1 and CDR2: MDHEN, SYDVKM. The J segment lost 7 bases and the V segment lost 7 bases, leaving 24 bases of the junction unmatched. CDR3 sequence: CASISTLPEIDRVHEAFF. For the CDR3, the DNA is TGTGCCAGCATTTCGACCCTTCCGGAAATCGACAGGGTTCATGAAGCTTTCTTT. Drawing the rest from reference TRBV28 and TRBJ1-1, the complete variable domain is DVKVTQSSRYLVKRTGEKVFLECVQDMDHENMFWYRQDPGLGLRLIYFSYDVKMKEKGDIPEGYSVSREKKERFSLILESASTNQTSMYLCASISTLPEIDRVHEAFFGQGTRLTVV.

This clonotype was found many times. The rearrangement uses TRBV12-3 or TRBV12-4 and TRBJ2-2; D is possibly TRBD1 (6 bases). The CDR3 has 15 residues. V was pared by 0 bases and J by 9 bases, with 14 bases between. The CDR3, as DNA: TGTGCCAGCAGTTTAGCCGACACAGGACAGAGGGAGCTGTTTTTT. It specifies CASSLADTGQRELFF.

This chain joins TRBV18 and TRBJ2-6; D not resolved. This CDR3 contains 14 residues. The germline V and J ends were trimmed by 8 bases and 0 bases, with 8 bases remaining between them. CDR1 is KGHSH and CDR2 is LQKENI in the germline V gene. CDR3 coding DNA: TGTGCCAGCCCCCCCAGCTCTGGGGCCAACGTCCTGACTTTC. Translating it yields CASPPSSGANVLTF. Together with reference TRBV18 and TRBJ2-6, the CDR3 gives the full variable domain: NAGVMQNPRHLVRRRGQEARLRCSPMKGHSHVYWYRQLPEEGLKFMVYLQKENIIDESGMPKERFSAEFPKEGPSILRIQQVVRGDSAAYFCASPPSSGANVLTFGAGSRLTVL.

The J gene is TRBJ2-3, the V gene TRBV27; 8 bases are a match to TRBD2. The CDR3 is made up of 16 amino acids. Germline CDR1 reads MNHEY; CDR2 reads SMNVEV (reference sequence). Trimming removed 4 bases from V and 0 bases from J; junction bases left unmatched: 6. The CDR3 sequence: CASSSTGLGSTDTQYF. CDR3 bases: TGTGCCAGCAGTTCCACGGGACTAGGTAGCACAGATACGCAGTATTTT.

Worth noting for this clonotype: At one boundary the junction diverges from the germline segment, which might be a read error. V usage is TRBV24-1 and J usage is TRBJ1-5; tentative D call: TRBD1 (5 bases). This CDR3 comprises 16 residues. CDR1 is KGHDR and CDR2 is SFDVKD in the germline V gene. The CDR3 sequence: CATSDLGGEQGQPKHF. The CDR3 DNA sequence: TGTGCCACCAGTGATTTGGGAGGGGAGCAAGGTCAGCCCAAGCATTTT.

The table lists this clonotype with a few counts. This chain connects TRBV3-1 to TRBJ1-5, with unresolved D. The germline V gene encodes CDR1 LGHDT and CDR2 YNNKEL (reference sequence). The V end was cut by 0 bases, the J end by 0 bases, with 6 bases between. The CDR3 length is 15 residues. The CDR3 DNA follows: TGTGCCAGCAGCCAAGACCACGATAGCAATCAGCCCCAGCATTTT. This sequence encodes CASSQDHDSNQPQHF.

Many counts were recorded for this clonotype. J is TRBJ2-5 and V is TRBV20-1; 7 bases are shared with TRBD1. The J segment lost 5 bases and the V segment lost 6 bases, leaving 15 bases of the junction unmatched. The CDR3 is 15 residues long. Per the germline V gene, CDR1 is DFQATT and CDR2 is SNEGSKA (reference sequence). This chain's CDR3 is CSALPPTGRGETQYF. Written as DNA, the CDR3 is TGCAGTGCCCTACCTCCGACAGGGCGAGGGGAGACCCAGTACTTC.

This clonotype was counted ten times or more. The rearrangement joins TRBV5-1 to TRBJ2-3, with D possibly matching TRBD1 (7 bases). Germline lookup yields CDR1 SGHRS and CDR2 YFSETQ. V lost 4 bases, J lost 4 bases, and 16 bases lay in between. The CDR3 sequence is 15 residues long. Here the CDR3 reads CASSPGGPTPDTQYF. CDR3 DNA sequence: TGCGCCAGCAGCCCAGGGGGGCCCACGCCAGATACGCAGTATTTT. The whole variable domain, filled in from reference TRBV5-1 and TRBJ2-3, reads KAGVTQTPRYLIKTRGQQVTLSCSPISGHRSVSWYQQTPGQGLQFLFEYFSETQRNKGNFPGRFSGRQFSNSRSEMNVSTLELGDSALYLCASSPGGPTPDTQYFGPGTRLTVL.

This chain joins TRBV7-3 and TRBJ2-1, with D hard to call. Trimming took 1 base from V and 10 from J, leaving 8 bases between them. The germline CDR1 and CDR2 sequences are SGHTA and FQGTGA. The CDR3 extends over 12 amino acids. In DNA form, the CDR3 reads TGTGCCAGCAGCTTAAATCCGTACGAGCAGTTCTTC. This sequence encodes CASSLNPYEQFF. Drawing the rest from reference TRBV7-3 and TRBJ2-1, the complete variable domain is GAGVSQTPSNKVTEKGKYVELRCDPISGHTALYWYRQSLGQGPEFLIYFQGTGAADDSGLPNDRFFAVRPEGSVSTLKIQRTERGDSAVYLCASSLNPYEQFFGPGTRLTVL.

This clonotype was seen a handful of times. The gene calls are TRBV5-1 and TRBJ2-7; 9 positions match TRBD1. CDR1 is SGHRS, CDR2 YFSETQ, per germline. J was trimmed by 5 bases and V by 0 bases; bases with no gene match: 12. The CDR3 consists of 17 residues. DNA of the CDR3: TGCGCCAGCAGCTTGGCCTCCTCGACAGGGGGTCACGACGAGCAGTACTTC. Protein sequence: CASSLASSTGGHDEQYF.

The sample holds a few counts of this clonotype. The J gene is TRBJ2-1, the V gene TRBV29-1; 13 bases map to TRBD2. The junction had 11 bases not matched to a gene; V was cut back by 8 bases and J by 10 bases. Germline lookup yields CDR1 SQVTM and CDR2 ANQGSEA. CDR3 length equals 14 residues. The CDR3 region has the DNA TGCAGCCCGGAACTAGCGGGAGGGCCAGGGGAGCAGTTCTTC. Amino acid sequence: CSPELAGGPGEQFF.

This clonotype was observed a few times. The chain links TRBV7-9 to TRBJ1-2, with D uncertain. The CDR3 loop spans 13 amino acids. Trimming removed 6 bases from V and 8 bases from J, with 16 bases in between. Germline V gene data show CDR1 as SEHNR and CDR2 as FQNEAQ (reference sequence). The chain's CDR3 is CASRVDRGSGYTF. The CDR3 DNA reads TGTGCCAGCAGGGTAGACCGGGGTTCCGGCTACACCTTC.

This clonotype has more than one count but fewer than ten. The gene calls are TRBV4-3 and TRBJ2-7; D is possibly TRBD1 (6 bases). The CDR3 has 17 residues. V gave up 4 bases and J gave up 4 bases, with 23 bases separating them. Germline V CDR1 and CDR2: LGHNA, YSLEER. Written as DNA, the CDR3 is TGCGCCAGCAGCCGCGAGGGCACAGGGTTTCGCGGTTACGAGCAGTACTTC. This sequence encodes CASSREGTGFRGYEQYF.

This clonotype was seen repeatedly, ten times or more. CDR3 coding DNA: TGCAGTGCGACACCGACTAGCCATGAGCAGTTCTTC. Translation gives CSATPTSHEQFF. This chain joins TRBV20-1 and TRBJ2-1, with TRBD2 matching over 7 bases. Trimming cost V 6 bases and J 8 bases; bases outside gene matches: 7. Germline-derived CDR1 and CDR2 are DFQATT and SNEGSKA (reference sequence). The CDR3 contains 12 residues.

Ten or more counts support this clonotype. The CDR3, as DNA: TGTGCCAGCAGTCGGACAGGGATGAAAGAGACCCAGTACTTC. This translates into CASSRTGMKETQYF. The gene calls are TRBV5-6 and TRBJ2-5, with 8 bases lining up with TRBD1. The V segment lost 5 bases and the J segment 3 bases; nucleotides outside the gene matches: 6. The CDR3 covers 14 residues. The germline CDR1 and CDR2 sequences are SGHDT and YYEEEE.

This clonotype appeared many times. The chain has TRBV9 and TRBJ2-7; TRBD1 matches 9 bases. The CDR3 extends over 13 amino acids. V lost 4 bases and J lost 5; bases outside the gene matches: 4. Germline CDR1 is SGDLS and CDR2 is YYNGEE. The CDR3 region is CASSPGTGHEQYF. CDR3 in DNA: TGTGCCAGCAGCCCCGGGACAGGGCACGAGCAGTACTTC.

In its sample, this clonotype was seen many times. This chain connects TRBV7-6 to TRBJ1-1; D might be TRBD1 (6 bases). The ends were cut back, 5 bases at V and 6 bases at J, with 31 bases in the middle. The V gene's germline CDR1 is SGHVS and CDR2 FNYEAQ. The CDR3 sequence is 19 residues long. The CDR3 loop is CASSPGQKAGDRVGSEAFF. In DNA, the CDR3 is TGTGCCAGCAGCCCCGGGCAGAAAGCAGGGGACCGCGTCGGGTCTGAAGCTTTCTTT.

This clonotype occurred many times. The V and J genes are TRBV12-3 or TRBV12-4 and TRBJ2-2, with D possibly being TRBD1 or TRBD2 (6 bases each). The V end was cut by 5 bases, the J end by 3 bases, with 13 bases between. This CDR3 region has 15 residues. The CDR3 protein is CASSPSGAYTGELFF. As DNA, the CDR3 is TGTGCCAGCAGTCCCTCGGGGGCGTACACCGGGGAGCTGTTTTTT.

Concerning this clonotype itself: A much larger clone lies a single base off, so this may be a read error. The chain couples TRBV5-1 to TRBJ2-2; D ambiguous. The germline V gene encodes CDR1 SGHRS and CDR2 YFSETQ. The CDR3 sequence is 15 residues long. The CDR3 reads CACSERHPRTGELFF. In DNA, the CDR3 is TGCGCCTGCAGCGAGAGACACCCCAGGACCGGGGAGCTGTTTTTT.